These T cell receptor beta chains were read from a single sample in a study of T cell responses to AZD1222 COVID-19 vaccine. Produced via immunoSEQ multiplex PCR; TCRdb's table is partial and in-frame only. The sample includes under 150,000 clones, around 88% of them seen just once. The material sequenced was peripheral blood, taken 28 days after the second AZD1222 dose. Source of these receptors: an adult who received the AZD1222 COVID-19 vaccine. CDR3s include the opening cysteine and the closing phenylalanine or tryptophan. A D gene is named only where the DNA matches it firmly. Clone size is stated in some rows and not others, as once, few, many or a class when expanded.

V	D	J	size	DNA	CDR3
TRBV5-1	TRBD2	TRBJ2-7	NA	TGCGCCAGCAGCTCCTTAGCGGGGGTAAAGGACGAGCAGTACTTC	CASSSLAGVKDEQYF
TRBV11-2	NA	TRBJ1-6	NA	TGTGCCAGCAGCCAACCCGGGACAAAGGATAATTCACCCCTCCACTTT	CASSQPGTKDNSPLHF
TRBV24-1	NA	TRBJ1-5	NA	TGTGCCACCAGTGATTCGGGGGTGGATCAGCCCCAGCATTTT	CATSDSGVDQPQHF
TRBV11-3	TRBD1	TRBJ1-2	once	TGTGCCAGCAGCTTGCCCCTCCGACAGGGCGAGAATGGCTACACCTTC	CASSLPLRQGENGYTF
TRBV18	NA	TRBJ1-5	NA	TGTGCCAGCTCACCATCGGGGTGGGATAGCAATCAGCCCCAGCATTTT	CASSPSGWDSNQPQHF
TRBV7-3	NA	TRBJ2-3	NA	TGTGCCAGCAGCCAACAATGGGGGGGCGGCACAGATACGCAGTATTTT	CASSQQWGGGTDTQYF
TRBV6-5	NA	TRBJ2-3	few	TGTGCCAGCAGCCCCTTTAGAGCAGATACGCAGTATTTT	CASSPFRADTQYF
TRBV7-2	NA	TRBJ2-3	NA	TGTGCCAGCAGTACACACCAGAGCACAGATACGCAGTATTTT	CASSTHQSTDTQYF
TRBV7-2	NA	TRBJ2-3	few	TGTGCCAGCACCGAAACAGCGAGCACAGATACGCAGTATTTT	CASTETASTDTQYF
TRBV3-1/TRBV3-2	TRBD1	TRBJ2-1	NA	TGTGCCAGCAGCAAAGGGACAGGGTATGCGGGTGAGCAGTTCTTC	CASSKGTGYAGEQFF
TRBV18	NA	TRBJ1-5	NA	TGTGCCAGCTCGCCGCAGGGATATAGCAATCAGCCCCAGCATTTT	CASSPQGYSNQPQHF
TRBV5-4	NA	TRBJ2-2	NA	TGTGCCAGCAGCTCGATGAGGAAAAACACCGGGGAGCTGTTTTTT	CASSSMRKNTGELFF
TRBV5-1	TRBD1	TRBJ2-5	NA	TGCGCCAGCAGCCGGGGGGACAGGGGAACCCAGTACTTC	CASSRGDRGTQYF
TRBV2	NA	TRBJ2-2	once	TGTGCCAGCGCCCCCGGGCCCTCGAACACCGGGGAGCTGTTTTTT	CASAPGPSNTGELFF
TRBV7-2	TRBD2	TRBJ2-3	NA	TGTGCCAGCAGCTTAGTGCCACTAGCGGGGGGGCCTGATACGCAGTATTTT	CASSLVPLAGGPDTQYF
TRBV11-1	NA	TRBJ1-1	few	TGTGCCAGCAGTAGGCAGGGGAACACTGAAGCTTTCTTT	CASSRQGNTEAFF
TRBV28	TRBD1	TRBJ1-2	NA	TGTGCCAGCAGTTTCGGGACAGTGGGTGGCTACACCTTC	CASSFGTVGGYTF
TRBV3-1/TRBV3-2	NA	TRBJ2-1	NA	TGTGCCAGCAGCCAATCTAGTGAGCAGTTCTTC	CASSQSSEQFF
TRBV3-1/TRBV3-2	TRBD1	TRBJ2-3	NA	TGTGCCAGCAGACAGGGGGCTCGAGATACGCAGTATTTT	CASRQGARDTQYF
TRBV6-5	NA	TRBJ1-1	few	TGTGCCAGCAGACGGGGAGGCATGAACACTGAAGCTTTCTTT	CASRRGGMNTEAFF
TRBV18	NA	TRBJ2-1	NA	TGTGCCAGCTCACCACCGATAGGCAAGTACCAATACAATGAGCAGTTCTTC	CASSPPIGKYQYNEQFF
TRBV7-6	NA	TRBJ1-6	NA	TGTGCCAGCGGCGATGAGGCCCTGTATAATTCACCCCTCCACTTT	CASGDEALYNSPLHF
TRBV19	NA	TRBJ1-1	once	TGTGCCAGTAGTATAGCCCGTTCCTGGAACACTGAAGCTTTCTTT	CASSIARSWNTEAFF
TRBV9	NA	TRBJ1-2	NA	TGTGCCAGCAGCCTTGACAGCTATGGCTACACCTTC	CASSLDSYGYTF
TRBV5-3	NA	TRBJ1-2	NA	TGTGCCAACAAAGGCCCCTCGGGAGCAAGTAGGGGGTTATATGGCTACACCTTC	CANKGPSGASRGLYGYTF
TRBV10-3	NA	TRBJ1-3	NA	TGTGCCATCAGTGAGGGGGATTCGGTCGGAAACACCATATATTTT	CAISEGDSVGNTIYF
TRBV2	NA	TRBJ2-5	NA	TGTGCCAGCAGTGAAGGGGAGCGAGAGACCCAGTACTTC	CASSEGERETQYF
TRBV18	TRBD1	TRBJ2-7	few	TGTGCCAGCTCACCACGGGGACAGGGGGCAACCTACGAGCAGTACTTC	CASSPRGQGATYEQYF
TRBV2	NA	TRBJ2-5	NA	TGTGCCAGCAGTAGCGACAGTCTCATTGGGGAGACCCAGTACTTC	CASSSDSLIGETQYF
TRBV6-5	NA	TRBJ1-2	NA	TGTGCCAGCAGTTACTCGAAGGCAGCCGGCTACACCTTC	CASSYSKAAGYTF
TRBV19	NA	TRBJ2-1	NA	TGTGCCAGTAGTCAGGGGGGGGATTACAATGAGCAGTTCTTC	CASSQGGDYNEQFF
TRBV4-3	NA	TRBJ1-2	NA	TGCGCCAGCAGCCAAGATTTCCCGGCTAACTATGGCTACACCTTC	CASSQDFPANYGYTF
TRBV4-1	NA	TRBJ2-1	few	TGCGCCAGCAGCCAGAGGACCGGGACACAGTACAATGAGCAGTTCTTC	CASSQRTGTQYNEQFF
TRBV6-5	NA	TRBJ2-7	NA	TGTGCCAGCAGTTCCGACAGCCTCTACGAGCAGTACTTC	CASSSDSLYEQYF
TRBV6-1	NA	TRBJ2-3	once	TGTGCCAGCAGTGAAGAGCATTTCGGTTATACGCAGTATTTT	CASSEEHFGYTQYF